This TCR beta chain is from a study of T-cell memory formation after mild COVID-19. Study-level background: Largely donor-specific sequence clusters came from a couple of donors.

This clonotype occurred a few times. Constant-segment primers and 5'RACE yielded cDNA libraries for TCR alpha and TCR beta, each carrying sample barcodes and UMIs. One entry per CDR3 protein, called by TCRdb with MiXCR from the 5' RACE reads. The table has about 290,000 distinct CDR3 sequences, about a sixth seen once. The sequenced sample consisted of PBMCs or a T cell subset sorted from them (not recorded which). The sequence was obtained from a young man who had mild COVID-19 (a few samples of this study predate the infection). Cell type and time point are not known.

CDR3 in amino acids: CASSRRAVSNQPQHF. The CDR3 coding sequence is TGCGCCAGCAGCCGGAGGGCTGTGAGCAATCAGCCCCAGCATTTT. The gene calls are TRBV4-1 and TRBJ1-5; D gene ambiguous. The CDR3 is made up of 15 amino acids. The V end was cut by 4 bases, the J end by 1 base, with 11 bases between. Germline assignment: CDR1 MGHRA and CDR2 YSYEKL.